The T cell receptor (beta chain) described here comes from a study of blood T cell repertoires in COVID-19 (dated by TCRdb to the early 2020s). Describing the broader study: The collaborator samples originated in the United States, Italy and Spain and spanned the acute and convalescent phases of COVID-19. Where available, HLA class I and class II types were obtained from metadata supplied by the sample provider rather than from assay-based typing. The material from the prospective study consisted of cDNA or gDNA derived from T cells, B-cell-depleted T cells, or PBMCs. The samples were drawn from two sources: the first 160 participants of the ongoing ImmuneRACE study, and 950 to 1,500 subjects contributed by 6 global collaborators. The repertoires were made available in a free public database intended to serve as a resource for research on the immune response to SARS-CoV-2. Nearly every sample came with metadata listing a de-identified subject ID, COVID-19 status, age in years and sex. Subjects who had been exposed to COVID-19, were actively infected with it, or had recovered from it provided the deeply sampled blood TCRbeta repertoires that made up the dataset. Paper-wide results and their limitations: The amount of clinical and demographic metadata varied by source and participant and was provided uncurated.

Collaborating institutions collected whole blood in K2EDTA tubes following their own protocols. For TCRbeta analysis, collaborator samples were shipped as frozen whole blood, as isolated PBMCs, or as DNA extracted from either sample type. CDR1 and CDR2 (MNHNY, SVGAGI) derive from the germline V gene (reference sequence). CDR3 length: 15 amino acids, cysteine to phenylalanine. Only CDR3 DNA is held: 45 bases, read in frame from base 1. V is clipped by 6 bases and J by 0 bases, and the sequence between their germline boundaries is 12 bases long. TCRbeta CDR3 regions were amplified from genomic DNA using the immunoSEQ Assay, a bias-controlled multiplex PCR. On the authors' methods: Nucleated cell counts per sample were estimated from amplification of reference gene primers within the assay. To quantify the absolute abundance of each unique TCRbeta CDR3 rearrangement, sequence reads were collapsed and filtered. For each sample, productive Simpson clonality was calculated by taking the square root of Simpson's diversity index across productive rearrangements. As stored in TCRdb, this immuneACCESS dataset retains in-frame rearrangements with V and J assigned. A fraction of the clones does not appear; measured against another copy, unresolved V genes explain less than half of the discrepancy, and the remainder lacks a known reason. Clone size and V and J calls were adopted from that table, with D and trimming inferred from the DNA. The sample includes fewer than 75,000 clones, with over 70% observed a single time. The ten top clones hold 3.2% of the sample.

Worth noting for this clone: Its antigen is unknown. The sample holds no much larger clone one base away, and base qualities are not on file.

Sequenced: peripheral blood. The chain uses TRBV6-6 and TRBJ1-5; the D segment could be TRBD1, given 5 matching bases. The sequence was obtained from a man between 60 and 75 years old with acute or convalescent COVID-19. The CDR3 protein: CASSIVGDSNQPQHF. Read as DNA, the sequence is TGTGCCAGCAGCATCGTAGGGGATAGCAATCAGCCCCAGCATTTT.